This TCR beta chain derives from a study of T cell changes during pregnancy in multiple sclerosis. TCRdb keeps only in-frame clones here, not all; method: immunoSEQ multiplex PCR. The sample lists around 46,000 clones; more than 80% were seen once. Looked up from germline, CDR1 is MNHEY and CDR2 is SMNVEV (reference sequence). This CDR3 spans 13 amino acids. V was pared by 5 bases and J by 4 bases, with 12 bases between. This clone was counted a single time. This TCR was recovered from a female donor with multiple sclerosis, enrolled in a pregnancy study. This chain connects TRBV27 to TRBJ2-7; maybe TRBD1 (5 bases). The source was CD8+ T cells from peripheral blood mononuclear cells, collected in the second trimester of pregnancy. CDR3 in amino acids: CASSAQGVYEQYF. CDR3 DNA sequence: TGTGCCAGCAGTGCCCAGGGTGTGTACGAGCAGTACTTC.